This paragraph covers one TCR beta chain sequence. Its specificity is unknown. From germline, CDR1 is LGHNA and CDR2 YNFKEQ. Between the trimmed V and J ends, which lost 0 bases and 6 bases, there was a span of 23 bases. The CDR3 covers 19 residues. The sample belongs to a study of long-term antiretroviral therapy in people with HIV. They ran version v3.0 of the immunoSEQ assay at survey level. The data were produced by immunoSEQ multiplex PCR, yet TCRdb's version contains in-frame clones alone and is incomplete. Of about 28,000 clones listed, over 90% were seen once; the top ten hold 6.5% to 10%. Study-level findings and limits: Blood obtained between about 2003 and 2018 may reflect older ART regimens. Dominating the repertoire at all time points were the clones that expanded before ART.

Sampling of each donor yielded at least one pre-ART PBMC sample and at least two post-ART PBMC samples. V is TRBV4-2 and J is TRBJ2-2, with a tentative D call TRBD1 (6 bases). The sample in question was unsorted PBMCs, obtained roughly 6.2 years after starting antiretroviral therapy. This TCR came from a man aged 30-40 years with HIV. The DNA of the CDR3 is TGTGCCAGCAGCCAAGAAGTAGCCGCGTATAGCAAGGGGGCCGGGGAGCTGTTTTTT. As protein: CASSQEVAAYSKGAGELFF.